The 16 T cell receptor beta chains below come from one sample, sequenced in a study of shared clonotypes between healthy human individuals. Assay used: immunoSEQ multiplex PCR; TCRdb lists only in-frame clones, some missing. The sample has 650,000 to 750,000 clones, more than 70% seen once; the top ten hold less than 2%. Sequencing was performed on memory CD4+ T cells sorted from blood. The subset is: CD45RA-negative fraction. The receptors were gathered from a woman in her 30s in good health.

The gene calls are TRBV10-1 and TRBJ1-4, with TRBD1 matching over 9 bases. This CDR3 is built from 14 residues. Losses at the gene ends were 5 bases for V and 8 bases for J; bases not matched to a gene: 6. Germline assignment: CDR1 WNHNN and CDR2 SYGVQD (reference sequence). The CDR3 bases are TGCGCCAGCAGTCCTGGACAGGGGATAGAAAAACTGTTTTTT. Residues: CASSPGQGIEKLFF.

The sample holds many counts of this clone. Other DNA variants within this sample encode the same CDR3. This chain connects TRBV5-6 to TRBJ2-1, with 12 nucleotides matching TRBD2. Trimming removed 0 bases from V and 6 bases from J; junction bases left unmatched: 4. In germline, CDR1 is SGHDT, CDR2 YYEEEE. This CDR3 spans 16 amino acids. The CDR3 here is CASSLGLAGVSNEQFF. The CDR3 DNA reads TGTGCCAGCAGCTTGGGACTAGCGGGAGTTAGCAATGAGCAGTTCTTC.

The chain joins TRBV7-2 to TRBJ1-1, with D perhaps matching TRBD1 (5 bases). V lost 5 bases and J 1 base, leaving 20 bases between the germline ends. Germline V gene data show CDR1 as SGHTA and CDR2 as FQGNSA. The CDR3 length is 17 residues. DNA for the CDR3: TGTGCCAGCAGCGGTGCCCTAACACTTACAGGGAACACTGAAGCTTTCTTT. It translates to CASSGALTLTGNTEAFF.

This clone was found a few times. The chain joins TRBV11-2 to TRBJ2-2, with 7 bases lining up with TRBD1. From germline, CDR1 is SGHAT and CDR2 FQNNGV. With V trimmed by 8 bases and J by 2 bases, 11 bases remained unmatched. This CDR3 region has 16 residues. CDR3 amino acids: CASGKDRISNTGELFF. CDR3 sequence (DNA): TGTGCCAGCGGAAAGGACAGGATAAGTAACACCGGGGAGCTGTTTTTT.

The genes are TRBV4-2 and TRBJ2-5, with 9 bases matching TRBD2. CDR3 length: 16 amino acids. V shed 0 bases, J shed 5 bases, and the junction held 7 bases outside the gene matches. Per the germline V gene, CDR1 is LGHNA and CDR2 is YNFKEQ. CDR3 amino acids: CASSQDLLAGWETQYF. The CDR3 DNA sequence: TGTGCCAGCAGCCAAGATCTACTAGCGGGTTGGGAGACCCAGTACTTC.

The chain links TRBV7-2 to TRBJ1-4, with TRBD1 identical over 8 bases. The CDR3 has 16 amino acids. V dropped 5 bases and J dropped 12; count of bases not matched to a gene: 17. CDR1 and CDR2 (germline): SGHTA, FQGNSA. The CDR3: CASSRTGGTGHRELFF. Here the CDR3 DNA reads TGTGCCAGCAGCCGGACGGGAGGGACAGGCCACCGTGAACTGTTTTTT.

The chain employs TRBV27 and TRBJ1-1, with a tentative D call TRBD1 (5 bases). The germline V gene encodes CDR1 MNHEY and CDR2 SMNVEV (reference sequence). The V and J ends lost 8 bases and 4 bases respectively, with 14 bases between them. The CDR3 runs to 13 residues. The CDR3 DNA reads TGTGCCAGCTGGGGCAGGGTTTCCACTGAAGCTTTCTTT. Translation: CASWGRVSTEAFF.

The chain uses TRBV4-1 and TRBJ2-5; D unresolved. Germline V gene sequence: CDR1 MGHRA, CDR2 YSYEKL. This CDR3 contains 14 residues. V shed 1 base and J shed 5 bases, with 11 bases lying between them. DNA of the CDR3: TGCGCCAGCAGCCAAGGGCGACTGAGGGAGACCCAGTACTTC. This sequence encodes CASSQGRLRETQYF.

This clone was observed a handful of times. CDR3 coding DNA: TGTGCCAGCAAGTCTTGGACAGGGGTTTACACTGAAGCTTTCTTT. Its translation: CASKSWTGVYTEAFF. The chain uses TRBV2 and TRBJ1-1; 9 bases are shared with TRBD1. The CDR3 extends over 15 amino acids. Germline V gives CDR1 SNHLY, CDR2 FYNNEI. Trimming took 7 bases from V and 3 from J; bases not matched to a gene: 9. The full variable domain, rest sourced from reference TRBV2 and TRBJ1-1, is EPEVTQTPSHQVTQMGQEVILRCVPISNHLYFYWYRQILGQKVEFLVSFYNNEISEKSEIFDDQFSVERPDGSNFTLKIRSTKLEDSAMYFCASKSWTGVYTEAFFGQGTRLTVV.

This clone came up once. This rearrangement joins TRBV5-1 to TRBJ2-7, with 7 bases matching TRBD1. The CDR3 sequence is 14 residues long. Germline loops: CDR1 SGHRS, CDR2 YFSETQ. V dropped 4 bases and J dropped 2; count of bases not matched to a gene: 6. The CDR3 here is CASSHRQGPYEQYF. The CDR3 coding sequence is TGCGCCAGCAGCCATCGACAGGGACCCTACGAGCAGTACTTC. The entire variable domain, with the rest obtained from reference TRBV5-1 and TRBJ2-7, is as follows: KAGVTQTPRYLIKTRGQQVTLSCSPISGHRSVSWYQQTPGQGLQFLFEYFSETQRNKGNFPGRFSGRQFSNSRSEMNVSTLELGDSALYLCASSHRQGPYEQYFGPGTRLTVT.

V gene TRBV19 combines with J gene TRBJ2-1; 12 bases match TRBD2. Germline CDR1 reads LNHDA; CDR2 reads SQIVND (reference sequence). This CDR3 spans 15 amino acids. V was pared by 3 bases and J by 7 bases, with 4 bases of the junction left unmatched. The CDR3 reads CASSILTSGSNEQFF. For the CDR3, the DNA is TGTGCCAGTAGTATCCTGACTAGCGGGAGTAATGAGCAGTTCTTC.

The genes are TRBV2 and TRBJ2-7; the D gene is possibly TRBD1 (5 bases). The germline V gene encodes CDR1 SNHLY and CDR2 FYNNEI. Trimming removed 4 bases at V and 4 bases at J, with 14 bases between. The CDR3 is 14 amino acids. The CDR3 is CASSGGRTQYEQYF. The CDR3 nucleotides read TGTGCCAGCAGTGGTGGTAGGACACAATACGAGCAGTACTTC.

The V call is TRBV7-9, the J call TRBJ1-2; TRBD1 aligns across 7 bases. The length of the CDR3 is 15 residues. Germline CDR1 reads SEHNR; CDR2 reads FQNEAQ (reference sequence). Trimming removed 4 bases from V and 1 base from J; junction bases left unmatched: 6. The CDR3 DNA is TGTGCCAGCAGCTCTTGGACAGGAGTTAACTATGGCTACACCTTC. Its protein is CASSSWTGVNYGYTF.

The chain carries TRBV5-1 and TRBJ1-5; D gene uncertain. Germline CDR1 and CDR2: SGHRS and YFSETQ. Deletions cut 0 bases from V and 0 bases from J, with 4 bases between. The CDR3 covers 14 residues. This CDR3 reads CASSLGNSNQPQHF. CDR3 nucleotides: TGCGCCAGCAGCTTGGGTAATAGCAATCAGCCCCAGCATTTT.

The J gene is TRBJ1-5, the V gene TRBV4-1; 12 bases fit TRBD1. CDR1 MGHRA and CDR2 YSYEKL come from the germline V gene. This CDR3 comprises 18 residues. Trimming removed 3 bases from V and 0 bases from J; junction bases left unmatched: 6. The CDR3, as DNA: TGCGCCAGCAGCCAGGGGACAGGGGGCCGCTTTAGCAATCAGCCCCAGCATTTT. Encoded protein: CASSQGTGGRFSNQPQHF.

The CDR3 loop reads CASSFGTGPGVYF. The CDR3 DNA follows: TGTGCCAGCAGTTTCGGGACAGGGCCCGGCGTGTACTTC. This chain uses TRBV28 with TRBJ2-7; 9 bases are a match to TRBD1. The CDR3 is 13 amino acids. From germline, CDR1 is MDHEN and CDR2 SYDVKM. After removal of 3 bases from V and 12 bases from J, the junction contained 9 bases not matched to a gene.